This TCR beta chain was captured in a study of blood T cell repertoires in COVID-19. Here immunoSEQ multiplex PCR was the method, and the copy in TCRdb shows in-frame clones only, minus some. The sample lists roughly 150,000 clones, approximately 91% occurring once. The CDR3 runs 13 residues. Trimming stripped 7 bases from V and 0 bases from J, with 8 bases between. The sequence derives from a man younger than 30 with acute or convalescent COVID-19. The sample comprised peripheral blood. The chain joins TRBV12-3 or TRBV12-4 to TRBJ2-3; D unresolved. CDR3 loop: CASIASSTDTQYF. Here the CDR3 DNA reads TGTGCCAGCATAGCATCTAGCACAGATACGCAGTATTTT.